The following is a TCR beta chain sequence with its context. Its target is unknown. This sample stems from a study of cytomegalovirus exposure and HLA in healthy donors. Findings of the study overall: Through in vitro validation, a few CMV-associated chains were shown to be specific for CMV antigens.

V lost 1 base to trimming and J lost 6 bases, with 12 bases between them. The CDR3 is 14 residues long. CDR1 and CDR2 (germline): MNHNY, SVGAGI (reference sequence). PCR amplification relied on 60 Vbeta primers (plus 13 Jbeta primers). Libraries were prepared by immunoSEQ multiplex PCR; TCRdb keeps only in-frame clonotypes and omits some of them. The table shows 200,000 to 250,000 clones, with approximately 79% occurring only once. The TCR was taken from a girl between 2 and 10 years old in good health and CMV-seronegative. This sequence joins TRBV6-6 and TRBJ1-2; weak D call: TRBD1 (6 bases). Material: PBMCs. CDR3 DNA: TGTGCCAGCAGTTACTACACAACAGGGAATGGCTACACCTTC. This codes for CASSYYTTGNGYTF.